Listed below are T cell receptor beta chains from one sample, sequenced in a study of blood T cells in healthy people across ages. TCRdb recomputed calls from the 5' RACE reads with MiXCR, one row per CDR3 protein. The sample holds 750,000 or so distinct CDR3 sequences, 25% seen once. Another study also made use of these data, one on T cells of mothers and their children.

Specimen: blood. The receptors were gathered from a boy between 10 and 17 years old in good health. The CDR3 runs from the conserved cysteine through the conserved F or W. Fields, in order: clone size, V gene, CDR3 length, J gene, D gene, CDR3 protein, CDR3 DNA. D genes are given only for firm matches. Clone size is shown for a subset of rows, as once, few, many or a class of expanded clone.

.	TRBV27	17	TRBJ2-6	.	CASSHRDTFSGANVLTF	TGTGCCAGCAGTCACCGGGACACCTTCTCTGGGGCCAACGTCCTGACTTTC
.	TRBV7-3	16	TRBJ2-3	TRBD2	CASSLLAGGLADTQYF	TGTGCCAGCAGCTTGCTAGCGGGGGGGCTCGCAGATACGCAGTATTTT
.	TRBV27	14	TRBJ2-7	.	CASRISWALSEQYF	TGTGCCAGCAGGATTAGTTGGGCTCTCAGCGAGCAGTACTTC
once	TRBV12-5	15	TRBJ2-5	.	CASGLPQKGLETQYF	TGTGCTAGTGGTTTGCCACAGAAAGGGTTGGAGACCCAGTACTTC
.	TRBV14	15	TRBJ2-7	TRBD1	CASSQTGRGPYEQYF	TGTGCCAGCAGCCAGACTGGCAGGGGGCCCTACGAGCAGTACTTC
.	TRBV5-1	15	TRBJ2-1	TRBD1	CASSSGQVVSDEQFF	TGCGCCAGCAGCTCGGGACAGGTGGTTAGCGATGAGCAGTTCTTC
few	TRBV2	13	TRBJ1-1	.	CASSAPVNTEAFF	TGTGCCAGCAGTGCTCCCGTGAACACTGAAGCTTTCTTT
few	TRBV5-5	15	TRBJ2-2	.	CASSLVDANTGELFF	TGTGCCAGCAGCTTGGTTGACGCGAACACCGGGGAGCTGTTTTTT
.	TRBV13	14	TRBJ1-3	TRBD1	CASRDRGSGNTIYF	TGTGCCAGCCGCGACAGGGGGTCTGGAAACACCATATATTTT
.	TRBV14	15	TRBJ2-7	.	CASSQDLTSFYEQYF	TGTGCCAGCAGCCAAGATCTAACCTCCTTCTACGAGCAGTACTTC
.	TRBV27	12	TRBJ1-1	TRBD1	CASRLGQGQAFF	TGTGCCAGTAGATTGGGACAGGGCCAAGCTTTCTTT
.	TRBV6-6	14	TRBJ2-1	TRBD2	CATQGRSGSFEQFF	TGTGCCACCCAAGGTAGGAGCGGGAGTTTTGAGCAGTTCTTC
.	TRBV19	13	TRBJ2-7	.	CASSIGQGNEQYF	TGTGCCAGTAGTATCGGGCAGGGTAACGAGCAGTACTTC
.	TRBV20-1	15	TRBJ1-2	.	CSARDVAAGYYGYTF	TGCAGTGCTAGAGACGTGGCGGCAGGCTACTATGGCTACACCTTC
few	TRBV20-1	15	TRBJ2-7	TRBD2	CSARDLAGEVNEQYF	TGCAGTGCTAGAGATCTAGCGGGAGAGGTTAACGAGCAGTACTTC
.	TRBV29-1	11	TRBJ2-7	.	CSVVGAGEQYF	TGCAGCGTTGTAGGGGCTGGAGAGCAGTACTTC